Reported below is one TCR beta chain. Its matching antigen is unknown. The CDR3 runs 14 residues. Germline lookup yields CDR1 MGHDK and CDR2 SYGVNS. V was clipped by 4 bases and J by 1 base, with 10 bases between them. The data are from a study of T cell responses to AZD1222 COVID-19 vaccine. Study as a whole: Some second doses came at about 4 weeks and others at about 12 weeks; these were pooled.

Measured with immunoSEQ multiplex PCR; TCRdb has only the in-frame clones, and not every one. The sample records tens of thousands of clones, 65% to 80% being singletons. General study findings and limits: At baseline, just five to seven AZD1222 recipients tested seropositive. The peak T cell response came first, and repertoires were sampled only after it. Donors were chiefly white British, with a greater number of females, and clonal diversity was perhaps underestimated.

This chain connects TRBV25-1 to TRBJ1-1; no definite D call. The TCR originated in an adult in good health. The material was peripheral blood, obtained on day 0 of AZD1222 vaccination. CDR3 in amino acids: CASSGFGKNTEAFF. CDR3 nucleotide sequence: TGTGCCAGCAGTGGATTCGGGAAGAACACTGAAGCTTTCTTT.